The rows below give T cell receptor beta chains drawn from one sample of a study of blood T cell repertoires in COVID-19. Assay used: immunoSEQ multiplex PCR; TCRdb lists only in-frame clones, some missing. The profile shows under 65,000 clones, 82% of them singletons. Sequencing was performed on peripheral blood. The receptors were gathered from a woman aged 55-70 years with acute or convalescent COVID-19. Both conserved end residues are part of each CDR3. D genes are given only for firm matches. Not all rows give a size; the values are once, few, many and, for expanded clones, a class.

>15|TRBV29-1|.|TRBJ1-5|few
CSVGDGVLGNQPQHF
TGCAGCGTCGGCGACGGGGTCCTGGGAAATCAGCCCCAGCATTTT
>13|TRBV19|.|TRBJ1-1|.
CASMEGIDTEAFF
TGTGCCAGTATGGAGGGGATAGACACTGAAGCTTTCTTT
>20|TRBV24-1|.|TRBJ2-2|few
CATSDRLGGGRASNTGELFF
TGTGCCACCAGTGACCGATTGGGCGGTGGCAGGGCCTCGAACACCGGGGAGCTGTTTTTT
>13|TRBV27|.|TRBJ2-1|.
CASSYDSYNEQFF
TGTGCCAGCAGTTACGACAGCTACAATGAGCAGTTCTTC
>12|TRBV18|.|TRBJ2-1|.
CASSPNRDEQFF
TGTGCCAGCTCACCAAACCGGGATGAGCAGTTCTTC
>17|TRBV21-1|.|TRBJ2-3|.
CASSPRDRVPQTDTQYF
TGTGCCAGCAGCCCGCGGGACAGGGTCCCCCAGACAGATACGCAGTATTTT
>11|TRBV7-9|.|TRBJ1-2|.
CAFPVLSGYTF
TGTGCCTTTCCGGTACTTTCTGGCTACACCTTC
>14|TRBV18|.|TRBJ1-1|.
CASSPGAANTEAFF
TGTGCCAGCTCACCAGGGGCGGCGAACACTGAAGCTTTCTTT
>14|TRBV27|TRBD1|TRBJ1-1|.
CASRRDRYRTEAFF
TGTGCCAGTCGCAGGGACAGGTATCGCACTGAAGCTTTCTTT
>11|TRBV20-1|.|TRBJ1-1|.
CSPARDTEAFF
TGCAGTCCCGCCCGGGACACTGAAGCTTTCTTT
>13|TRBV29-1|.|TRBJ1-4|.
CSAAGGNNEKLFF
TGCAGCGCAGCGGGGGGGAATAATGAAAAACTGTTTTTT
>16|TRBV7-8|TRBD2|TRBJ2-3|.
CASSPRGAGGTDTQYF
TGTGCCAGCAGCCCTCGGGGAGCGGGGGGCACAGATACGCAGTATTTT
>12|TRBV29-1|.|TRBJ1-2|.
CSVDDKLYGYTF
TGCAGCGTTGACGACAAGCTCTATGGCTACACCTTC
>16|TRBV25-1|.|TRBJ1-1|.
CASSESPHGESTEAFF
TGTGCCAGCAGTGAATCCCCCCATGGAGAAAGCACTGAAGCTTTCTTT
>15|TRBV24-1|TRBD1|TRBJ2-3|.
CATSDARDRVDTQYF
TGTGCCACCAGTGACGCTCGGGACAGAGTAGATACGCAGTATTTT
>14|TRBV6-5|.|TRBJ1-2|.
CASRATAANYGYTF
TGTGCCAGCAGAGCGACAGCTGCTAACTATGGCTACACCTTC
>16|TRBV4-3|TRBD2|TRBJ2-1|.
CASSQFTSGGSNEQFF
TGCGCCAGCAGCCAATTCACTAGCGGGGGGTCCAATGAGCAGTTCTTC
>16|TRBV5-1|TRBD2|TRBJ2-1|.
CASSLGASGLYNEQFF
TGCGCCAGCAGCTTGGGGGCTAGCGGGCTATACAATGAGCAGTTCTTC
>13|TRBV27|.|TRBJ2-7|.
CASSLFPAYEQYF
TGTGCCAGCAGTTTATTTCCAGCCTACGAGCAGTACTTC
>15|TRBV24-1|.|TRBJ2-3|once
CATSDPGSPADTQYF
TGTGCCACCAGTGACCCAGGTTCGCCAGCAGATACGCAGTATTTT
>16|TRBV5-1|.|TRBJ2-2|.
CASSLWQGNSNGELFF
TGCGCCAGCAGCTTGTGGCAGGGGAATAGTAACGGGGAGCTGTTTTTT
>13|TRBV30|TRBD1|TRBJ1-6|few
CAWSPDRGSPLHF
TGTGCCTGGAGTCCGGACAGGGGTTCACCCCTCCACTTT
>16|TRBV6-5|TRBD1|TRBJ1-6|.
CASSYVDRVRRSPLHF
TGTGCCAGCAGTTACGTGGACAGGGTTAGGCGTTCACCCCTCCACTTT
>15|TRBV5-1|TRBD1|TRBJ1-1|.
CASSPGQGANTEAFF
TGCGCCAGCAGCCCCGGACAGGGGGCGAACACTGAAGCTTTCTTT
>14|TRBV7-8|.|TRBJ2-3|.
CASSLGTSSPTQYF
TGTGCCAGCAGCTTGGGAACTAGCTCCCCTACGCAGTATTTT